Described below is a single TCR beta chain sequence and its context. No DNA is shown, since the ends of the CDR3 on it are uncertain; the CDR3 is the one TCRdb lists. This entry belongs to a study of blood T cell repertoires in COVID-19. Background on the study: Some COVID-19 samples were acute and others convalescent; all came from the United States, Italy and Spain. The analysed material was cDNA or gDNA that came from T cells, B-cell-depleted T cells, or PBMCs.

Using immunoSEQ multiplex PCR, the repertoire was profiled, and TCRdb retains in-frame clones only, with some absent. Of 95,000 to 110,000 clones in the sample, roughly 82% were seen once. Looked up from germline, CDR1 is SNHLY and CDR2 is FYNNEI. From its first to its last residue, the CDR3 has 14 amino acids. This sequence was found in a man aged 55 to 70 with acute or convalescent COVID-19. Sequenced material: peripheral blood. The chain recombines TRBV2 with TRBJ1-2; no check of the table's D call, TRBD1, against the DNA was made. CDR3 amino acids: CASFSLDRGYGYTF.